The 26 T cell receptor beta chains in this list originate from one sample, sequenced in a study of blood T cell repertoires in COVID-19 (dated by TCRdb to 2019 to 2021). Library method: the immunoSEQ multiplex PCR assay. TCRdb's version of the immuneACCESS table is confined to in-frame rearrangements and falls short of the full clone set. An unresolved V gene accounts for under half of the shortfall where checked; the remainder is of unknown origin. Recorded for this sample are over 65,000 clones; 80% to 85% of them occurred a single time. The ten largest clones take up 9.2% of the sample. The sequenced sample was peripheral blood. The receptors were gathered from a human donor in a cohort sampled during active COVID-19.

This clone has only one observation. The chain recombines TRBV9 with TRBJ2-7; 10 bases align to TRBD2. Germline CDR1 SGDLS, CDR2 YYNGEE. CDR3 length: 16 residues. Losses at the gene ends were 7 bases for V and 2 bases for J; bases not matched to a gene: 12. CDR3 sequence reads: CASSGGGLAEPYEQYF. The DNA for the CDR3 is TGTGCCAGCTCAGGGGGTGGACTAGCGGAACCCTACGAGCAGTACTTC.

This clone was observed at least ten times. This rearrangement joins TRBV3-1 (or the pseudogene TRBV3-2) to TRBJ1-3; possible D gene TRBD1, 6 bases. CDR3 size: 15 residues. The V end was cut by 4 bases, the J end by 0 bases, with 10 bases between. The germline V gene encodes CDR1 LGHDT and CDR2 YNNKEL (reference sequence). Here the CDR3 reads CASSLRGSSGNTIYF. In DNA form, the CDR3 reads TGTGCCAGCAGCCTAAGGGGGAGCTCTGGAAACACCATATATTTT.

This chain connects TRBV6-5 to TRBJ1-1; D ambiguous. The V end lost 5 bases, the J end lost 4 bases, and 11 bases lay between the germline ends. This CDR3 has 13 residues. Germline values: CDR1 MNHEY, CDR2 SVGAGI. CDR3: CASSQRMGTEAFF. For the CDR3, the DNA is TGTGCCAGCAGTCAGCGCATGGGCACTGAAGCTTTCTTT.

This chain connects TRBV28 to TRBJ2-7; 8 positions agree with TRBD2. V gave up 8 bases and J gave up 6 bases; unmatched junction bases: 12. The CDR3 is 14 amino acids. Germline V CDR1 and CDR2: MDHEN, SYDVKM. CDR3 residues: CASVPGRGGSEQYF. The CDR3 bases are TGTGCCAGCGTCCCGGGTCGGGGGGGATCCGAGCAGTACTTC.

This clone was recorded once. The gene calls are TRBV7-8 and TRBJ1-3, with 11 bases lining up with TRBD1. This CDR3 is built from 17 residues. V was clipped by 5 bases and J by 5 bases; unmatched bases: 11. In germline, CDR1 is SGHVS, CDR2 FQNEAQ. CDR3 sequence reads: CASSPRTGGVIRNTIYF. The DNA for the CDR3 is TGTGCCAGCAGCCCCCGGACAGGGGGCGTAATCAGAAACACCATATATTTT.

This chain joins TRBV7-3 and TRBJ2-3, with TRBD2 matching over 14 bases. This CDR3 is 18 amino acids long. V was clipped by 5 bases and J by 0 bases; unmatched bases: 7. Germline V gene lookup returns CDR1 SGHTA and CDR2 FQGTGA. DNA of the CDR3: TGTGCCAGCAGCCCTAGGACTAGCGGGGGGACTAGCACAGATACGCAGTATTTT. Protein sequence: CASSPRTSGGTSTDTQYF.

This chain uses TRBV4-1 with TRBJ2-1, with D perhaps TRBD2 (6 bases). Germline-derived CDR1 and CDR2 are MGHRA and YSYEKL. The CDR3 consists of 14 residues. Trimming pared 2 bases from V and 8 bases from J, leaving 13 bases between. CDR3 protein: CASSQSSGVYEQFF. DNA of the CDR3: TGCGCCAGCAGCCAATCCTCGGGGGTATATGAGCAGTTCTTC.

A few counts support this clone. V usage is TRBV2 and J usage is TRBJ1-2; D not resolved. This CDR3 comprises 15 residues. Germline lookup yields CDR1 SNHLY and CDR2 FYNNEI. V was shortened by 1 base and J by 4 bases, with 13 bases between the two germline ends. The CDR3 region is CASSEDSRPAYGYTF. The DNA for the CDR3 is TGTGCCAGCAGTGAAGACTCGAGGCCTGCCTATGGCTACACCTTC.

The genes are TRBV27 and TRBJ1-6, with D perhaps matching TRBD1 (6 bases). This CDR3 region has 16 residues. Per germline, CDR1 MNHEY and CDR2 SMNVEV (reference sequence). V gave up 1 base and J gave up 7 bases, with 14 bases separating them. The CDR3 nucleotides are TGTGCCAGCAGTTTATGGCCCCCCAGGGGAAATTCACCCCTCCACTTT. Encoded protein: CASSLWPPRGNSPLHF.

V usage is TRBV6-5 and J usage is TRBJ2-3; TRBD1 matches 7 bases. Looked up from germline, CDR1 is MNHEY and CDR2 is SVGAGI. The CDR3 totals 15 residues. With 6 bases clipped from V and 1 base from J, the junction kept 7 bases outside the gene matches. The CDR3 DNA reads TGTGCCAGCAGACCAACAGGGGCTGGCACAGATACGCAGTATTTT. Amino acid sequence: CASRPTGAGTDTQYF.

The chain carries TRBV6-5 and TRBJ1-2; no firm D call. Per germline, CDR1 MNHEY and CDR2 SVGAGI. V was shortened by 3 bases and J by 2 bases, with 10 bases between the two germline ends. CDR3 length: 14 amino acids. CDR3 bases: TGTGCCAGCAGTTATGGGAGCCAAAACTATGGCTACACCTTC. Residues: CASSYGSQNYGYTF.

The genes are TRBV7-6 and TRBJ2-1; D possibly corresponds to TRBD1 (6 bases). The V end lost 1 base, the J end lost 1 base, and 8 bases lay between the germline ends. Germline CDR1 and CDR2: SGHVS and FNYEAQ. The CDR3 has 15 residues. CDR3 region: CASSLGTVSYNEQFF. The CDR3 bases are TGTGCCAGCAGCTTAGGGACAGTTTCCTACAATGAGCAGTTCTTC.

Ten or more counts support this clone. The V gene is TRBV18, the J gene TRBJ2-6, with D tentatively TRBD1 (6 bases). The germline CDR1 and CDR2 sequences are KGHSH and LQKENI. Trimming took 4 bases from V and 0 from J, leaving 7 bases between them. This CDR3 has 15 residues. The CDR3 is CASSLQGSGANVLTF. The CDR3 DNA reads as TGTGCCAGCTCACTACAGGGCTCTGGGGCCAACGTCCTGACTTTC.

This clone was detected a few times. The rearrangement links TRBV28 to TRBJ1-5; D might be TRBD1 (5 bases). Germline V CDR1 and CDR2: MDHEN, SYDVKM. Deletions cut 1 base from V and 6 bases from J, with 10 bases between. The CDR3 covers 14 residues. The CDR3 sequence is CASSLLGAIQPQHF. CDR3 DNA: TGTGCCAGCAGTTTATTAGGGGCAATTCAGCCCCAGCATTTT.

CDR3 DNA: TGTGCCAGCAGCACCCGGACAGGGCCCGGGGAGCTGTTTTTT. Translation gives CASSTRTGPGELFF. The rearrangement uses TRBV7-9 and TRBJ2-2; 8 bases align to TRBD1. After removal of 5 bases from V and 6 bases from J, the junction contained 5 bases not matched to a gene. Germline assignment: CDR1 SEHNR and CDR2 FQNEAQ (reference sequence). CDR3 length equals 14 residues.

This chain uses TRBV6-5 with TRBJ2-1, with a weak D call TRBD2 (6 bases). Germline values: CDR1 MNHEY, CDR2 SVGAGI. The CDR3 consists of 14 residues. With 7 bases removed from V and 9 bases from J, the gap between germline ends came to 19 bases. The CDR3 here is CASKASGGSSEQFF. Here the CDR3 DNA reads TGTGCCAGCAAGGCGTCTGGAGGGTCTAGTGAGCAGTTCTTC.

The gene calls are TRBV7-2 and TRBJ2-5; D unresolved. The CDR3 totals 13 residues. Germline V lookup: CDR1 SGHTA, CDR2 FQGNSA. Trimming removed 5 bases at V and 4 bases at J, with 11 bases between. CDR3 DNA sequence: TGTGCCAGCAGCATGGGCGTTTTAGAGACCCAGTACTTC. Translation gives CASSMGVLETQYF.

Here the CDR3 reads CASSSSGTGDEQFF. The CDR3 DNA reads TGTGCCAGCAGCTCCTCCGGGACAGGGGATGAGCAGTTCTTC. V gene TRBV7-3 combines with J gene TRBJ2-1; 10 bases agree with TRBD1. V was clipped by 4 bases and J by 8 bases; unmatched bases: 5. CDR1 SGHTA and CDR2 FQGTGA come from the germline V gene. The CDR3 contains 14 residues.

This clone was recorded a few times. As DNA, the CDR3 is TGTGCCTGTTTACGGGGTTCAGAAACGCGGGAGCTGTTTTTT. Its protein is CACLRGSETRELFF. The genes are TRBV30 and TRBJ2-2, with D tentatively TRBD2 (5 bases). Looked up from germline, CDR1 is GTSNPN and CDR2 is SVGIG (reference sequence). V lost 6 bases to trimming and J lost 9 bases, with 20 bases between them. The CDR3 has 14 amino acids. The full variable domain, its missing parts supplied by reference TRBV30 and TRBJ2-2, is SQTIHQWPATLVQPVGSPLSLECTVEGTSNPNLYWYRQAAGRGLQLLFYSVGIGQISSEVPQNLSASRPQDRQFILSSKKLLLSDSGFYLCACLRGSETRELFFGEGSRLTVL.

The chain has TRBV15 and TRBJ1-1; 11 bases line up with TRBD1. Germline V gene lookup returns CDR1 LNHNV and CDR2 YYDKDF (reference sequence). The length of the CDR3 is 17 residues. V lost 1 base and J lost 4; bases outside the gene matches: 8. Here the CDR3 reads CATSRAHPGQGGTEAFF. The CDR3 nucleotides read TGTGCCACCAGCAGAGCCCATCCGGGACAGGGGGGCACTGAAGCTTTCTTT.

This chain joins TRBV11-2 and TRBJ1-3, with D perhaps matching TRBD1 (5 bases). Germline lookup yields CDR1 SGHAT and CDR2 FQNNGV. This CDR3 comprises 14 residues. Trimming shortened V by 2 bases and J by 4 bases, and 9 bases separated the two germline ends. CDR3 nucleotides: TGTGCCAGCAGCTTAAGGGGTAACGGAAACACCATATATTTT. It specifies CASSLRGNGNTIYF. Together with reference TRBV11-2 and TRBJ1-3, the CDR3 gives the full variable domain: EAGVAQSPRYKIIEKRQSVAFWCNPISGHATLYWYQQILGQGPKLLIQFQNNGVVDDSQLPKDRFSAERLKGVDSTLKIQPAKLEDSAVYLCASSLRGNGNTIYFGEGSWLTVV.

This rearrangement joins TRBV5-4 to TRBJ1-1; TRBD1 is a possible D gene (6 bases). Trimming removed 3 bases from V and 1 base from J, with 13 bases in between. The germline gives CDR1 SGHNT, CDR2 YYREEE (reference sequence). The CDR3 loop spans 15 amino acids. The CDR3 spells CASSSNRQANTEAFF. DNA of the CDR3: TGTGCCAGCAGCTCAAACCGACAGGCGAACACTGAAGCTTTCTTT.

The chain employs TRBV5-6 and TRBJ2-1; 7 nucleotides line up with TRBD2. Trimming at V came to 2 bases and at J to 4 bases, leaving 6 bases not matched to a gene. Germline CDR1 reads SGHDT; CDR2 reads YYEEEE. The CDR3 length is 15 residues. The CDR3 DNA sequence: TGTGCCAGCAGCTTTCCGGGAGGATCTTACAATGAGCAGTTCTTC. It specifies CASSFPGGSYNEQFF.

Of note for this clone: In the same sample, other DNA sequences code for this CDR3. V usage is TRBV6-6 and J usage is TRBJ2-7, with 7 bases fitting TRBD1. This CDR3 comprises 16 residues. Germline CDR1 MNHNY, CDR2 SVGAGI (reference sequence). V gave up 0 bases and J gave up 0 bases; unmatched junction bases: 5. The CDR3 DNA sequence: TGTGCCAGCAGTTACTCTGGACAGGAGAGCTCCTACGAGCAGTACTTC. Protein product: CASSYSGQESSYEQYF.

The CDR3 DNA follows: TGTGCCAGCAGTTCATTAAGGACTAGCGCTTACAATGAGCAGTTCTTC. It specifies CASSSLRTSAYNEQFF. The chain combines TRBV2 with TRBJ2-1; 9 positions match TRBD2. The germline CDR1 and CDR2 sequences are SNHLY and FYNNEI. With V trimmed by 5 bases and J by 4 bases, 9 bases remained unmatched. The length of the CDR3 is 16 residues.

The CDR3 DNA reads as TGTGCCAGCAGCTTAGTAGAGAACCTACTGAGAGAAGCTTTCTTT. Its translation: CASSLVENLLREAFF. The chain uses TRBV7-8 and TRBJ1-1, with unresolved D. The CDR3 extends over 15 amino acids. The V end lost 1 base, the J end lost 8 bases, and 17 bases lay between the germline ends. Germline CDR1 is SGHVS and CDR2 is FQNEAQ.